The subject of this entry is one T cell receptor (beta chain). Its antigen remains unidentified. The sample comes from a study of OX40 agonist ivuxolimab in advanced cancers. Study background: In this cohort, patients received ivuxolimab, an agonistic anti-OX40 (CD134) antibody. Patients achieving partial responses numbered three: one hepatocellular carcinoma case and two cutaneous melanoma cases. Anti-PD-1, anti-PD-L1 or anti-CTLA-4 therapy given earlier was allowed, and approximately 43% had some.

Per germline, CDR1 LNHDA and CDR2 SQIVND (reference sequence). Trimming took 7 bases from V and 0 from J; bases not matched to a gene: 7. The CDR3 totals 15 residues. The assay was immunoSEQ multiplex PCR, and TCRdb's table has in-frame clones only and misses some. The data show under 95,000 clones, about 90% seen once. General study findings and limits: Doses of 0.1 to 3.0 mg/kg were accompanied by clonal expansion of CD4+ and CD8+ blood T cells by week 6.

The clonotype originates from an adult with an advanced solid tumor such as melanoma, head and neck, liver or kidney cancer. The chain employs TRBV19 and TRBJ2-3, with 7 bases fitting TRBD2. This sample comprised CD4+ or CD8+ T cells sorted from blood, obtained in a trial of the OX40 agonist ivuxolimab. CDR3 sequence (DNA): TGTGCCAGTACCCTAGCGGCAGCCAGCACAGATACGCAGTATTTT. As protein: CASTLAAASTDTQYF. Together with reference TRBV19 and TRBJ2-3, the CDR3 gives the full variable domain: DGGITQSPKYLFRKEGQNVTLSCEQNLNHDAMYWYRQDPGQGLRLIYYSQIVNDFQKGDIAEGYSVSREKKESFPLTVTSAQKNPTAFYLCASTLAAASTDTQYFGPGTRLTVL.